The rows below give T cell receptor beta chains drawn from one sample of a study of blood T cell repertoires in COVID-19. TCRdb's table, derived via immunoSEQ multiplex PCR, lists solely in-frame clones and lacks some. The data hold approximately 130,000 clones, with approximately 85% observed a single time. Source material: peripheral blood. The receptors were gathered from a human donor in a cohort sampled during active COVID-19. CDR3s include the opening cysteine and the closing phenylalanine or tryptophan. The D gene is left open where the match is weak. Clone size is stated in some rows and not others, as once, few, many or a class when expanded.

TRBJ2-5,TRBD2,TRBV15,.,TGTGCCACCGAGCCGGGGGGTAGAGAGACCCAGTACTTC,CATEPGGRETQYF
TRBJ1-6,.,TRBV7-2,few,TGTGCCAGCAGCTTAGGGGCTGGTGCCCTTCGTTCACCCCTCCACTTT,CASSLGAGALRSPLHF
TRBJ1-2,.,TRBV30,.,TGTGCCTGGAAGTCCCAGTATGGCTACACCTTC,CAWKSQYGYTF
TRBJ2-2,.,TRBV19,.,TGTGCCAGTAGTATAGTTGCAGATGGGCTAGGGGAGCTGTTTTTT,CASSIVADGLGELFF
TRBJ1-1,.,TRBV4-3,many,TGCGCCAGCAGCCAAACGGCCAGGGGTCTGGAAAGAAATTTCTTT,CASSQTARGLERNFF
TRBJ1-2,TRBD1,TRBV10-3,once,TGTGCCATCAGCGGACAGGGGGATGGCTACACCTTC,CAISGQGDGYTF
TRBJ2-2,TRBD2,TRBV7-2,once,TGTGCCAGCAGCCCACAAAGCGGGGGGGCCAACACCGGGGAGCTGTTTTTT,CASSPQSGGANTGELFF
TRBJ2-3,TRBD2,TRBV4-1,.,TGCGCCAGCAGCCAAGATGGAGCGGGAGGCACAGATACGCAGTATTTT,CASSQDGAGGTDTQYF
TRBJ1-5,.,TRBV2,.,TGTGCCAGCAGGGCGGCTCGGGGGGGGCAGCCCCAGCATTTT,CASRAARGGQPQHF
TRBJ1-2,.,TRBV2,.,TGTGCCGGAGCAGCATTACCGAGCTATGGCTACACCTTC,CAGAALPSYGYTF
TRBJ1-3,TRBD1,TRBV12-5,.,TGTGCTAGTGGTTTTACAGGGGGTTCTGGAAACACCATATATTTT,CASGFTGGSGNTIYF
TRBJ1-2,TRBD1,TRBV10-3,.,TGTGCCATCACCCTCGGGGACAGTGGCTATGGCTACACCTTC,CAITLGDSGYGYTF
TRBJ1-2,TRBD1,TRBV5-4,.,TGTGCCAGCAGCCTGGACAGGCCGAGACAAGGCTACACCTTC,CASSLDRPRQGYTF
TRBJ1-1,TRBD1,TRBV2,.,TGTGCCAGCAGTGAGAGGCAGGGGGGCACTGAAGCTTTCTTT,CASSERQGGTEAFF
TRBJ1-4,.,TRBV7-9,few,TGTGCCAGCAGCTTAAGATTGGCGGAGAATGAAAAACTGTTTTTT,CASSLRLAENEKLFF
TRBJ2-1,.,TRBV6-5,.,TGTGCCAGCAGTTACCGACCCCGGGACACCAATGAGCAGTTCTTC,CASSYRPRDTNEQFF
TRBJ1-1,.,TRBV19,.,TGTGCCAGTAGTATAGAGGCCGGGGACACTGAAGCTTTCTTT,CASSIEAGDTEAFF
TRBJ1-5,.,TRBV27,.,TGTGCCAGCAGTCCTCGCGAGGGAACCGCACAATTCTATAGCAATCAGCCCCAGCATTTT,CASSPREGTAQFYSNQPQHF
TRBJ1-2,.,TRBV5-4,.,TGTGCCAGCAGGTTAGCCGGGGGATCCCCCATCTATGGCTACACCTTC,CASRLAGGSPIYGYTF
TRBJ1-1,.,TRBV10-3,.,TGTGCCATGATGACAGGCACTGAAGCTTTCTTT,CAMMTGTEAFF
TRBJ2-1,TRBD1,TRBV27,few,TGTGCCAGCAGACAACAGGGGAGACTCCCCTACAATGAGCAGTTCTTC,CASRQQGRLPYNEQFF
TRBJ1-2,TRBD1,TRBV28,.,TGTGCCAGCAGTCCCCGACAGGGTTGGCACTATGGCTACACCTTC,CASSPRQGWHYGYTF
TRBJ1-6,TRBD1,TRBV5-1,.,TGCGCCAGCAGCTTGGGACAGGGGGGTTCACCCCTCCACTTT,CASSLGQGGSPLHF
TRBJ2-1,TRBD2,TRBV7-2,few,TGTGCCAGCAGCCCTTCAATGGGGCTAGCGGGGTACAATGAGCAGTTCTTC,CASSPSMGLAGYNEQFF
TRBJ1-2,.,TRBV5-1,once,TGCGCCAGCAGCTTGGCGGGGGAAGAGGTCTATGGCTACACCTTC,CASSLAGEEVYGYTF
TRBJ1-1,TRBD1,TRBV6-2/TRBV6-3,.,TGTGCCAGCAGCGGACAGGGGTGGCAGACTGAAGCTTTCTTT,CASSGQGWQTEAFF
TRBJ1-2,TRBD1,TRBV19,.,TGTGCCAGTAGTAGAGGGGGCACGATCAACTATGGCTACACCTTC,CASSRGGTINYGYTF
TRBJ1-2,TRBD1,TRBV15,.,TGTGCCACCAGCAGCACATTAGGGGGCCGCTGGTCTAACTATGGCTACACCTTC,CATSSTLGGRWSNYGYTF
TRBJ1-2,.,TRBV7-2,few,TGTGCCAGCAGTCCTAGCCTATCAGAGGCCTATGGCTACACCTTC,CASSPSLSEAYGYTF
TRBJ1-3,.,TRBV7-9,.,TGTGCCAGCAGCTTAGGCGGGCCAACAACAGCATCTGGAAACACCATATATTTT,CASSLGGPTTASGNTIYF
TRBJ1-5,.,TRBV27,.,TGTGCCAGCAGTTTCGCAGGCATGAATCAGCCCCAGCATTTT,CASSFAGMNQPQHF
TRBJ1-6,TRBD1,TRBV27,once,TGTGCCAGCAGTTCGCAGGGGGCTACTGATTCACCCCTCCACTTT,CASSSQGATDSPLHF
TRBJ2-5,.,TRBV18,.,TGTGCCAGCTCACCTTCATTGCGGGATCAAGAGACCCAGTACTTC,CASSPSLRDQETQYF
TRBJ1-1,.,TRBV5-1,.,TGCGCCAGCAGCTCGGAGGGGAACACTGAAGCTTTCTTT,CASSSEGNTEAFF
TRBJ2-6,.,TRBV9,few,TGTGCCAGCAGCGTAGCCGTGTCTGGGGCCAACGTCCTGACTTTC,CASSVAVSGANVLTF